This T cell receptor (beta chain) is drawn from a study of early T cells in non-severe SARS-CoV-2 infection. Turning to the study itself: It was bulk RNA from unsorted whole blood that was sequenced, and the chains were unpaired. Study conclusions and caveats: The matching step, a VDJdb search, favored anti-spike CD8 responses and missed private and CD4 specificities.

Comment on this clonotype: Antigen unknown.

Individual cDNA molecules carried attached unique molecular identifiers. In TCRdb, the 5' RACE reads were re-called with MiXCR into one record per CDR3 protein. The sample contains about 72,000 distinct CDR3 sequences, roughly a tenth of which appear only once. Material: whole blood, obtained at baseline. This clonotype originated in an adult who was a healthcare worker with PCR-confirmed SARS-CoV-2 infection or an uninfected control (not recorded which).

The CDR3 nucleotides are TGTGCCAGCAGCCCAAACCGGGACAGTGCCTCCTACGAGCAGTACTTC. This codes for CASSPNRDSASYEQYF. The rearrangement joins TRBV7-3 to TRBJ2-7; TRBD1 aligns across 7 bases. Germline V gives CDR1 SGHTA, CDR2 FQGTGA. Trimming cost V 5 bases and J 0 bases; bases outside gene matches: 10. The CDR3 runs to 16 residues.